The 10 T cell receptor beta chains given below trace back to one sample, sequenced in a study of T cells in Graves' hyperthyroidism and ophthalmopathy. RNA transcripts gave rise to amplified TCR beta CDR3 regions. A set of HTBI primers served as the primers for a first-round RT-PCR of the TCR CDR3. TCRdb reanalysed the multiplex PCR reads using MiXCR and keeps one entry per CDR3 protein. The table shows 370,000 or so distinct CDR3 sequences, with around a sixth occurring only once. The sample taken for sequencing was blood. Every receptor here comes from a woman aged 18 to 35 with Graves' hyperthyroidism that later progressed to Graves' ophthalmopathy.

This clonotype was counted at least ten times. The gene calls are TRBV20-1 and TRBJ1-1; a possible D gene is TRBD1 (5 bases). The germline V and J ends were trimmed by 6 bases and 6 bases, with 32 bases remaining between them. This CDR3 has 18 residues. Looked up from germline, CDR1 is DFQATT and CDR2 is SNEGSKA (reference sequence). CDR3 amino acids: CSAKESTWPGNRPPEAFF. The CDR3 nucleotides read TGCAGTGCAAAGGAGAGTACCTGGCCAGGGAATCGACCCCCTGAAGCTTTCTTT.

This clonotype was counted once. This chain connects TRBV7-2 to TRBJ1-6; D is unresolved. Germline-derived CDR1 and CDR2 are SGHTA and FQGNSA. The ends were cut back, 5 bases at V and 17 bases at J, with 13 bases in the middle. This CDR3 spans 11 amino acids. CDR3 residues: CASSQLGEIHF. CDR3 sequence (DNA): TGTGCCAGCAGCCAGCTTGGGGAAATCCACTTT.

Of note for this clonotype: One end of the junction is discordant with germline, which a read error may explain. This rearrangement joins TRBV28 to TRBJ1-5; D possibly corresponds to TRBD1 (6 bases). The CDR3 covers 14 residues. CDR1 and CDR2 from the germline V gene are MDHEN and SYDVKM. The CDR3 region has the DNA TGTGTCAGCAGTTCCGGGGGCCCGCTTTCGCCCCAGCATTTT. It specifies CVSSSGGPLSPQHF. Together with reference TRBV28 and TRBJ1-5, the CDR3 gives the full variable domain: DVKVTQSSRYLVKRTGEKVFLECVQDMDHENMFWYRQDPGLGLRLIYFSYDVKMKEKGDIPEGYSVSREKKERFSLILESASTNQTSMYLCVSSSGGPLSPQHFGDGTRLSIL.

On this clonotype itself: A much more abundant neighbour one base away suggests this may be a read error. The V gene is TRBV20-1, the J gene TRBJ2-2; 7 nucleotides line up with TRBD2. Germline CDR1 reads DFQATT; CDR2 reads SNEGSKA (reference sequence). This CDR3 has 11 residues. The CDR3 loop is CSARDGGEPFF. The CDR3 DNA reads TGCAGTGCTAGAGATGGGGGGGAGCCGTTTTTT.

This clonotype occurred many times. This chain joins TRBV7-9 and TRBJ2-1; D uncertain. The CDR3 covers 14 residues. Between the trimmed V and J ends, which lost 2 bases and 9 bases, there was a span of 14 bases. Germline assignment: CDR1 SEHNR and CDR2 FQNEAQ (reference sequence). The CDR3 nucleotides are TGTGCCAGCAGCTTAAGCCTAGAAGACGGTGAGCAGTTCTTC. This translates into CASSLSLEDGEQFF.

A note on this clonotype: A much larger clone differs by one base, so this may be a read error. The CDR3 carries no conserved terminal phenylalanine or tryptophan, so it likely arises from a read error. Written as DNA, the CDR3 is TGCAGTGCTGACCAAGGACTAGCGGGTAACAATGAGCAGTTCCTC. Protein product: CSADQGLAGNNEQFL. This sequence joins TRBV20-1 and TRBJ2-1, with 11 bases fitting TRBD2. Unmatched junction bases numbered 8, after V lost 5 bases and J lost 5 bases. CDR3 size: 15 residues. CDR1 and CDR2 from the germline V gene are DFQATT and SNEGSKA (reference sequence).

This clonotype occurred many times. V and J are TRBV27 and TRBJ1-2; D might be TRBD1 (5 bases). Per germline, CDR1 MNHEY and CDR2 SMNVEV (reference sequence). V shed 5 bases and J shed 2 bases, with 12 bases lying between them. The CDR3 runs 14 residues. The CDR3 reads CASSPAWDNYGYTF. DNA for the CDR3: TGTGCCAGCAGTCCCGCGTGGGACAACTATGGCTACACCTTC.

At least ten counts were recorded for this clonotype. The V call is TRBV7-8, the J call TRBJ2-3, with 10 nucleotides matching TRBD1. V lost 4 bases, J lost 6 bases, and 10 bases stayed unmatched. The CDR3 contains 16 residues. Germline V lookup: CDR1 SGHVS, CDR2 FQNEAQ. The CDR3 sequence: CASSSAGTGEGDTQYF. The CDR3 nucleotides read TGTGCCAGCAGCTCAGCCGGGACAGGGGAGGGGGATACGCAGTATTTT.

This chain links TRBV10-3 with TRBJ2-7; D is ambiguous. V was trimmed by 2 bases and J by 3 bases, leaving 2 bases between them. Germline CDR1 is ENHRY and CDR2 is SYGVKD. The CDR3 loop spans 11 amino acids. CDR3 residues: CAISEVYEQYF. DNA of the CDR3: TGTGCCATCAGTGAGGTCTACGAGCAGTACTTC.

With respect to this clonotype: A read error may produce the germline difference seen at one junction end. The chain recombines TRBV6-5 with TRBJ1-2; 7 bases agree with TRBD1. Germline-derived CDR1 and CDR2 are MNHEY and SVGAGI. The length of the CDR3 is 15 residues. CDR3 sequence: CASSHSYRGNYGYTF. CDR3 nucleotide sequence: TGTGCCAGCAGTCACTCGTACAGGGGTAACTATGGCTACACCTTC.